This TCR beta chain was observed in a study of blood T cell repertoires in COVID-19. Looking at the study overall: Researchers got acute and convalescent COVID-19 samples from the United States, Italy and Spain. In each case, the material was cDNA or gDNA derived from T cells, B-cell-depleted T cells, or PBMCs.

Authors' data handling: Cell counts per sample came from amplifying reference gene primers. Profiling relied on immunoSEQ multiplex PCR, and the TCRdb table lists in-frame clones only, not all of them. Clonal size and the V and J genes are those of that table, whereas D and trimming came from the DNA. This sample has about 260,000 clones; 87% occur once, and the top ten carry around 1.5%. CDR1 is MNHEY, CDR2 SVGAGI, per germline. The length of the CDR3 is 13 residues. V lost 6 bases and J lost 8; bases outside the gene matches: 8. Sequenced material: peripheral blood. This TCR was recovered from a woman aged 40-49 years who had recovered from COVID-19. This rearrangement joins TRBV6-5 to TRBJ1-2, with 8 bases that match TRBD1. CDR3 loop: CASRDREWKGYTF. In nucleotides, the CDR3 is TGTGCCAGCAGGGACAGGGAGTGGAAAGGCTACACCTTC.